The 16 T cell receptor beta chains presented below share a single source sample, sequenced in a study of T cell repertoires in cytomegalovirus infection. TCRdb re-analysed the reads in MiXCR, keeping a single row per CDR3 protein. In the table there are hundreds of thousands of distinct CDR3 sequences, 20% to 25% of which are singletons. Sample: CD8+ T cells from PBMCs. The receptor set was obtained from a human donor in good health (CMV status not recorded). Some clones in this sample may be carry-over from other donors' samples.

This clonotype was recorded many times. The V call is TRBV7-2, the J call TRBJ2-5; D gene uncertain. Germline CDR1 is SGHTA and CDR2 is FQGNSA. The ends were cut back, 5 bases at V and 5 bases at J, with 18 bases in the middle. The CDR3 contains 15 residues. The CDR3 sequence: CASSQNIATGETQYF. In DNA, the CDR3 is TGTGCCAGCAGCCAAAACATTGCGACTGGGGAGACCCAGTACTTC.

The CDR3 is CSAGTGVYEQYV. DNA of the CDR3: TGCAGTGCTGGGACAGGGGTATACGAGCAGTACGTC. The rearrangement links TRBV20-1 to TRBJ2-7, with 10 bases that match TRBD1. From germline, CDR1 is DFQATT and CDR2 SNEGSKA (reference sequence). The CDR3 consists of 12 residues. The J segment lost 4 bases and the V segment lost 5 bases, leaving 2 bases of the junction unmatched.

V is TRBV2 and J is TRBJ1-1, with D perhaps TRBD1 (5 bases). Trimming left V 4 bases short and J 5 bases short, with 14 bases between. The CDR3 totals 14 residues. In germline, CDR1 is SNHLY, CDR2 FYNNEI. The CDR3 region has the DNA TGTGCCAGCAGTGTTTACAGACGGGGGACTGAAGCTTTCTTT. It codes for CASSVYRRGTEAFF.

This clonotype appeared a few times. The rearrangement uses TRBV12-3 or TRBV12-4 and TRBJ2-7, with D possibly matching TRBD2 (5 bases). The germline V and J ends were trimmed by 5 bases and 2 bases, with 19 bases remaining between them. The CDR3 covers 16 residues. CDR3 protein: CASSPGPHQTTYEQYF. The CDR3 nucleotides read TGTGCCAGCAGTCCAGGCCCCCACCAGACTACCTACGAGCAGTACTTC.

The sample holds many counts of this clonotype. The V gene is TRBV6-2 or TRBV6-3, the J gene TRBJ1-1, with D maybe TRBD1 (5 bases). The V end was cut by 7 bases, the J end by 11 bases, with 20 bases between. Germline CDR1 reads MNHEY; CDR2 reads SVGEGT. CDR3 length equals 13 residues. CDR3 nucleotide sequence: TGTGCCAGCACCCCCCTATTCGGGGAGGGGGCTTTCTTT. Translation: CASTPLFGEGAFF.

This clonotype was seen repeatedly, ten times or more. At one end, the junction sequence differs from germline, possibly due to a read error. This chain joins TRBV5-1 and TRBJ2-7; 9 bases agree with TRBD1. The CDR3 totals 14 residues. The germline V gene has CDR1 SGHRS and CDR2 YFSETQ. CDR3 DNA sequence: TGTGCCAGCAGCGCCGGGACAGGGAGCTACGAGCAGTACTTC. Amino acids: CASSAGTGSYEQYF.

On this clonotype: The junction does not match germline at one end; this may be a read error. The chain recombines TRBV28 with TRBJ2-1; 8 bases fit TRBD2. CDR3 size: 13 residues. CDR1 and CDR2 from the germline V gene are MDHEN and SYDVKM. The CDR3 reads CAGSLAGYNEQFF. As DNA, the CDR3 is TGTGCCGGCAGTTTAGCGGGGTACAATGAGCAGTTCTTC.

This clonotype was detected many times. The chain joins TRBV24-1 to TRBJ1-2; no reliable D call. This CDR3 spans 12 amino acids. CDR1 is KGHDR and CDR2 is SFDVKD in the germline V gene. V lost 2 bases and J lost 8, with 8 bases in between. CDR3 region: CATSDSVWGYTF. CDR3 nucleotide sequence: TGTGCCACCAGTGATTCGGTGTGGGGCTACACCTTC.

This rearrangement joins TRBV7-9 to TRBJ1-4; D remains ambiguous. Germline CDR1 and CDR2: SEHNR and FQNEAQ (reference sequence). The CDR3 consists of 13 residues. V dropped 8 bases and J dropped 1 base, with 8 bases sitting between them. The CDR3, as DNA: TGTGCCAGCGGGTGGATAACTAATGAAAAACTGTTTTTT. This translates into CASGWITNEKLFF.

The gene calls are TRBV4-1 and TRBJ2-2; TRBD2 is a possible D gene (6 bases). V was trimmed by 0 bases and J by 6 bases, leaving 14 bases between them. In germline, CDR1 is MGHRA, CDR2 YSYEKL. The CDR3 contains 16 residues. The DNA for the CDR3 is TGCGCCAGCAGCCAAGAGGGGGGATACACCGCCGGGGAGCTGTTTTTT. Translation: CASSQEGGYTAGELFF.

This clonotype has only a few counts. The genes are TRBV10-3 and TRBJ2-1, with D maybe TRBD2 (6 bases). This CDR3 region has 11 residues. Germline CDR1 ENHRY, CDR2 SYGVKD. The V end lost 6 bases, the J end lost 7 bases, and 7 bases lay between the germline ends. The CDR3 DNA sequence: TGTGCCATCAGGCGGGGTAATGAGCAGTTCTTC. This encodes CAIRRGNEQFF.

The sample holds a few counts of this clonotype. The chain recombines TRBV20-1 with TRBJ2-3; no reliable D call. V lost 7 bases and J lost 4, with 6 bases in between. The CDR3 totals 10 residues. The V gene's germline CDR1 is DFQATT and CDR2 SNEGSKA (reference sequence). The CDR3 sequence: CSVRPDTQYF. The CDR3, as DNA: TGCAGTGTTCGTCCAGATACGCAGTATTTT.

This clonotype occurred a few times. The gene calls are TRBV6-2 or TRBV6-3 and TRBJ2-3, with TRBD1 matching over 7 bases. Germline loops: CDR1 MNHEY, CDR2 SVGEGT. The V segment lost 2 bases and the J segment 1 base; nucleotides outside the gene matches: 6. The CDR3 sequence is 16 residues long. CDR3 region: CASSYPTGPGTDTQYF. Here the CDR3 DNA reads TGTGCCAGCAGTTACCCGACAGGGCCCGGCACAGATACGCAGTATTTT.

The chain employs TRBV29-1 and TRBJ1-3; D perhaps matches TRBD1 (6 bases). With 5 bases removed from V and 4 bases from J, the gap between germline ends came to 18 bases. The CDR3 sequence is 15 residues long. Germline V CDR1 and CDR2: SQVTM, ANQGSEA. CDR3 DNA sequence: TGCAGCGTTCCCCGAGGGGGTGAGGGGGGAAACACCATATATTTT. Protein product: CSVPRGGEGGNTIYF.

As concerns this clonotype: One base away lies a much larger clone, so this may be a sequencing read error. This chain uses TRBV7-6 with TRBJ2-1; TRBD2 agrees at 7 bases. This CDR3 comprises 15 residues. CDR1 and CDR2 (germline): SGHVS, FNYEAQ. The CDR3 region has the DNA TGTGTCAGCAGCCACTCCCCGCGGGAGAAGAATGAGCAGTTCTTC. Its protein product is CVSSHSPREKNEQFF.

This clonotype turned up a few times. The rearrangement uses TRBV10-3 and TRBJ2-7; 9 nucleotides align to TRBD1. Germline V CDR1 and CDR2: ENHRY, SYGVKD. V trimming: 1 base; J trimming: 6 bases; junction bases outside the gene matches: 10. The CDR3 has 16 amino acids. CDR3 loop: CAISEYGTGMFGEQYF. For the CDR3, the DNA is TGTGCCATCAGTGAGTACGGGACAGGGATGTTTGGCGAGCAGTACTTC.